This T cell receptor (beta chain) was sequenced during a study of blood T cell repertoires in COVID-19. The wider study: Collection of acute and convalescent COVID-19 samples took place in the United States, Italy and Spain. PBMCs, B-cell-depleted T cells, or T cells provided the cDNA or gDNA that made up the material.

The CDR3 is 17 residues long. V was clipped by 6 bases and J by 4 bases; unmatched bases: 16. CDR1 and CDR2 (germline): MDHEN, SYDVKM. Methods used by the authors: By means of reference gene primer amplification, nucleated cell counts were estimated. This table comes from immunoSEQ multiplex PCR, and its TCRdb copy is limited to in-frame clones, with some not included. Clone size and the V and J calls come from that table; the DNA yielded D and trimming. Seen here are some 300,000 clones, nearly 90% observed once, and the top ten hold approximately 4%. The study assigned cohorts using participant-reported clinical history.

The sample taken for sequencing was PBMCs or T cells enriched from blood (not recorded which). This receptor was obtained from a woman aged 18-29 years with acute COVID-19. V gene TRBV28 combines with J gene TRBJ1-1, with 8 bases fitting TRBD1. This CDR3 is CASRSMLEDRDITEAFF. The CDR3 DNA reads TGTGCCAGCAGGAGTATGCTAGAGGACAGGGACATCACTGAAGCTTTCTTT.